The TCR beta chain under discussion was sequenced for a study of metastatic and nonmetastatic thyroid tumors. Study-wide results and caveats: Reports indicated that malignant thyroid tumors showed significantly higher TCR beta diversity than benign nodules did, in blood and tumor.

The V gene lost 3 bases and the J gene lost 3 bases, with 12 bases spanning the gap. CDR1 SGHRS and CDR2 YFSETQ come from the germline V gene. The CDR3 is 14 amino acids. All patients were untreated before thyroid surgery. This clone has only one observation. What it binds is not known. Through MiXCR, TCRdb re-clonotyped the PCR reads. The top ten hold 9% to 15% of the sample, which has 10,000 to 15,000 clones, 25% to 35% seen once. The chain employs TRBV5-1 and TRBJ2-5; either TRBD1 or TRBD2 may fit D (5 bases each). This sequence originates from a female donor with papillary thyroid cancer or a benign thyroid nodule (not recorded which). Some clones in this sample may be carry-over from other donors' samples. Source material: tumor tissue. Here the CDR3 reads CASSWDRIEETQYF. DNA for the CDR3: TGCGCCAGCAGCTGGGACCGGATTGAAGAGACCCAGTACTTC.